These T cell receptor beta chains were read from a single sample in a study of blood T cells in healthy people across ages. TCRdb redid the calling of the 5' RACE reads with MiXCR, one entry per CDR3 protein. Of roughly 1.7 million distinct CDR3 sequences in the sample, 30% to 40% were seen once. The sample taken for sequencing was blood. The source is a woman in her twenties or thirties in good health. Both conserved end residues are part of each CDR3. A D gene is named only where the DNA matches it firmly. Expanded clones get a size class; other rows say once, few or many, or leave the size out.

d_gene,v_gene,abundance,j_gene,CDR3nt,CDR3aa
TRBD2,TRBV5-1,few,TRBJ2-3,TGCGCCAGCAGCTCATCCCTTCCGACTAGCGGGGGCACAGATACGCAGTATTTT,CASSSSLPTSGGTDTQYF
TRBD1,TRBV12-3/TRBV12-4,NA,TRBJ2-7,TGTGCCGGCAGCCCCGACGGACAGGGGGTTTCCTACGAGCAGTACTTC,CAGSPDGQGVSYEQYF
NA,TRBV28,few,TRBJ2-3,TGTGTCAGCAGCATCCGAGAAATAAGGTCTGATACGCAGTATTTT,CVSSIREIRSDTQYF
NA,TRBV3-1,few,TRBJ2-1,TGTGCCAGCAGCCGGACGGTGGCTGGTGAGCAGTTCTTC,CASSRTVAGEQFF
NA,TRBV5-6,few,TRBJ2-5,TGTGCCAGCAGCTTCGGCAGCCGCACGGAGACCCAGTACTTC,CASSFGSRTETQYF
TRBD2,TRBV10-2,NA,TRBJ2-3,TGCGCCAGCAGCCGCGGACTAGCGGGGCCTGATACGCAGTATTTT,CASSRGLAGPDTQYF
TRBD2,TRBV6-1,NA,TRBJ2-1,TGTGCCAGCAGTGTAGCAGGGACTAGCGGGAAGGTTGAGCAGTTCTTC,CASSVAGTSGKVEQFF
NA,TRBV29-1,NA,TRBJ2-3,TGCAGCGTTGTGTGGTGGGAAGCGCAGTATTTT,CSVVWWEAQYF
TRBD2,TRBV7-2,NA,TRBJ2-1,TGTGCCAGCAGCGCCGCTAGCGGGGCCCGCAATGAGCAGTTCTTC,CASSAASGARNEQFF
TRBD1,TRBV6-2/TRBV6-3,NA,TRBJ2-7,TGTGCCAGCACCGCTCAGGGGGAGACCCGGTACTTC,CASTAQGETRYF
NA,TRBV10-3,NA,TRBJ2-3,TGTGCCATCGGCGACTGGATTGAGGGGTATTTT,CAIGDWIEGYF
NA,TRBV20-1,NA,TRBJ1-5,TGCAGTGTTAATCCACAGGGCAATCAGCCCCAGCATTTT,CSVNPQGNQPQHF
TRBD1,TRBV5-1,NA,TRBJ2-3,TGCGCCAGCAGCCGACAGGGGGTGAAAGATACGCAGTATTTT,CASSRQGVKDTQYF
TRBD2,TRBV6-2/TRBV6-3,NA,TRBJ2-1,TGTGCCAGCTGGGAAGGGACTAGCGGCCTCTACAATGAGCAGTTCTTC,CASWEGTSGLYNEQFF
NA,TRBV7-2,few,TRBJ1-2,TGTGCCAGCAGCTTAGCTCGACAGCAGTATGGCTACACCTTC,CASSLARQQYGYTF
NA,TRBV10-3,NA,TRBJ2-5,TGTGCCATCTCACCGGGACAAGCTAAAGAGACCCAGTACTTC,CAISPGQAKETQYF
NA,TRBV5-1,many,TRBJ2-5,TGCGCCAGCAGCTTGGCCGCGGGGCCTCAAGAGACCCAGTACTTC,CASSLAAGPQETQYF
NA,TRBV7-6,few,TRBJ2-5,TGTGCCAGCAGCGACTCCCCGAGGATAGAATCGGAGACCCAGTACTTC,CASSDSPRIESETQYF
NA,TRBV29-1,NA,TRBJ1-1,TGCAGCGTTGAAATCCAGGGTTGGGCAGCTTTCTTT,CSVEIQGWAAFF
TRBD1,TRBV4-1,NA,TRBJ1-2,TGCGCCAGCAGCCAGGCGGACAGGACCTCGGTAGAGTATGGCTACACCTTC,CASSQADRTSVEYGYTF
TRBD2,TRBV30,NA,TRBJ2-5,TGTGCCTGGAGGGATAGCGGGGACATCAAAGAGACCCAGTACTTC,CAWRDSGDIKETQYF
TRBD2,TRBV24-1,NA,TRBJ2-1,TGTGCCACCAGTGGGACTAGAGGGCGGAATGAGCAGTTCTTC,CATSGTRGRNEQFF
TRBD1,TRBV20-1,few,TRBJ2-3,TGCAGTGCCTCGGGACAGCAGTCAGATACGCAGTATTTT,CSASGQQSDTQYF
NA,TRBV29-1,NA,TRBJ1-5,TGCAGCGTTGTGGAGGGGATCGATCAGCCCCAGCATTTT,CSVVEGIDQPQHF
TRBD2,TRBV4-1,NA,TRBJ2-7,TGCGCCAGCAGCCAGCCGACTAGCGGGGAATACGAGCAGTACTTC,CASSQPTSGEYEQYF
NA,TRBV30,NA,TRBJ2-7,TGTGCCTGTTCACAGGACTGGGGCCCCTACGAGCAGTACTTC,CACSQDWGPYEQYF
NA,TRBV20-1,few,TRBJ2-5,TGCAGTGCTAGACCGTTCTCAGGAACACCCCTGTTAAATGAGCAGTACTTC,CSARPFSGTPLLNEQYF
NA,TRBV13,NA,TRBJ2-1,TGTGCCAGCAGCTCAGACAGGGCTACTAGCGGAATCTCCTACAATGAGCAGTTCTTC,CASSSDRATSGISYNEQFF
TRBD1,TRBV18,NA,TRBJ2-7,TGTGCCAGCTCACCGGACAGGCCGAGCTCCTACGAGCAGTACTTC,CASSPDRPSSYEQYF
NA,TRBV6-5,NA,TRBJ2-7,TGTGCCAGCAGTTACTCCGGACCCAAATCGACTACGGGTGAGCAGTACTTC,CASSYSGPKSTTGEQYF
NA,TRBV15,few,TRBJ2-1,TGTGCCACCAGCAGAGATAGGGGTGAGCAGTTCTTC,CATSRDRGEQFF
NA,TRBV7-9,few,TRBJ2-7,TGTGCCAGCAGCAATCCGGGTTCTAAAGCGGAAGAGCAGTACTTC,CASSNPGSKAEEQYF
NA,TRBV4-1,many,TRBJ2-3,TGCGCCAGCAGCCCCATGGCCAGTAGCGCAGATACGCAGTATTTT,CASSPMASSADTQYF
TRBD2,TRBV5-1,few,TRBJ2-3,TGCGCCAGCAGCTCGACCGGACTAGCGGGAGTAGATACGCAGTATTTT,CASSSTGLAGVDTQYF
TRBD1,TRBV7-9,few,TRBJ2-7,TGTGCCAGCAGCAAAGGGACAGGGGCCCTAGTAGAGCAGTACTTC,CASSKGTGALVEQYF
TRBD1,TRBV2,NA,TRBJ1-2,TGTGCCAGCAGCCCAACCACAGGGGCGCGAGGCTATGGCTACACCTTC,CASSPTTGARGYGYTF
NA,TRBV4-2,NA,TRBJ1-6,TGTGCCAGCAGCCCGCCTTCCGGAAGAGCCTCAGTGCTCCACTTT,CASSPPSGRASVLHF
TRBD2,TRBV20-1,few,TRBJ2-1,TGCAGTGCTAGAGGAGCGGGAGGTTCCTACAATGAGCAGTTCTTC,CSARGAGGSYNEQFF
NA,TRBV24-1,NA,TRBJ2-6,TGTACCACCAGTGATTACATGGACTCTGGGGCCAACGTCCTGACTTTC,CTTSDYMDSGANVLTF
TRBD2,TRBV27,NA,TRBJ2-5,TGTGCCAGCAGTTTATCTGGTAGCGGGAAAGAGACCCAGTACTTC,CASSLSGSGKETQYF